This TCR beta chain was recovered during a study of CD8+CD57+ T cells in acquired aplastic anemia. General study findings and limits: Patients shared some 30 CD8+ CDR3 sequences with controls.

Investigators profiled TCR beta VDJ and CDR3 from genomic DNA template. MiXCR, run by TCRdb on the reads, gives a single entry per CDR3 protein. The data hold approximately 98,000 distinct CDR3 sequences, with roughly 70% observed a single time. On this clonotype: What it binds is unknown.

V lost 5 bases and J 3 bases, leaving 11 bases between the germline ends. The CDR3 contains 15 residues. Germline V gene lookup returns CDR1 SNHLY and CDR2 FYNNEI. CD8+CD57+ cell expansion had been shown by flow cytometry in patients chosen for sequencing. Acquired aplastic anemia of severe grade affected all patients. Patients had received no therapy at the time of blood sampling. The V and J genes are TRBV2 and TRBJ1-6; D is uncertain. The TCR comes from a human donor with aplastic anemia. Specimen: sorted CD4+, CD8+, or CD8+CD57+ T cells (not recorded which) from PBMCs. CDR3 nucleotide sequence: TGTGCCAGCAGTATTAGGACGATCTATAATTCACCCCTCCACTTT. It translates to CASSIRTIYNSPLHF. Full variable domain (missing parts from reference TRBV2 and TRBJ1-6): EPEVTQTPSHQVTQMGQEVILRCVPISNHLYFYWYRQILGQKVEFLVSFYNNEISEKSEIFDDQFSVERPDGSNFTLKIRSTKLEDSAMYFCASSIRTIYNSPLHFGNGTRLTVT.